The TCR beta chain described here comes from a study of cytomegalovirus exposure and HLA in healthy donors. Study results and limitations: TCR beta V- and J-gene trimming, according to a later analysis, was linked to a missense DCLRE1C variant.

The CDR3 runs 14 residues. The germline V gene encodes CDR1 GTSNPN and CDR2 SVGIG (reference sequence). Trimming took 1 base from V and 4 from J, leaving 11 bases between them. About this clone: The antigen is unknown.

This PCR relied on a set of 60 Vbeta primers and 13 Jbeta primers. TCRdb's table, derived via immunoSEQ multiplex PCR, lists solely in-frame clones and lacks some. The repertoire holds about 140,000 clones, with under 70% as singletons. The specimen was PBMCs. This TCR was sampled from a man aged 30-40 years in good health and CMV-seropositive. V and J are TRBV30 and TRBJ1-5; D might be TRBD1 (5 bases). The CDR3 DNA is TGTGCCTGGAGTGAGCAGGGCGGTAATCAGCCCCAGCATTTT. Translated, it gives CAWSEQGGNQPQHF. Looking up the rest from reference TRBV30 and TRBJ1-5 gives the full variable domain: SQTIHQWPATLVQPVGSPLSLECTVEGTSNPNLYWYRQAAGRGLQLLFYSVGIGQISSEVPQNLSASRPQDRQFILSSKKLLLSDSGFYLCAWSEQGGNQPQHFGDGTRLSIL.